These 9 T cell receptor beta chains came from one sample sequenced in a study of regulatory T cells in long-lasting Graves disease. Time point meaning: newly diagnosed GD, antithyroid drugs for less than 3 months. RNA from PBMCs was the source of the TCR library. According to the study, TCR beta libraries were built with iRepertoire HTBI primers and CDR3-region Arm-PCR. TCRdb reanalysed the multiplex PCR reads using MiXCR and keeps one entry per CDR3 protein. The profile covers some 250,000 distinct CDR3 sequences, with roughly a fifth appearing a single time and 14% taken by the ten largest. Sequenced here: peripheral blood mononuclear cells (PBMCs), sampled at new diagnosis, from a patient treated with antithyroid drugs. The receptors were sampled from a female donor with Graves disease.

This clonotype has a count of ten or more. The chain carries TRBV3-1 and TRBJ1-1; D is uncertain. Trimming left V 1 base short and J 7 bases short, with 7 bases between. Germline values: CDR1 LGHDT, CDR2 YNNKEL (reference sequence). The CDR3 has 12 amino acids. The CDR3 region has the DNA TGTGCCAGCAGCCAAGGCAGGAGTGAAGCTTTCTTT. Translated, it gives CASSQGRSEAFF.

The V gene is TRBV20-1, the J gene TRBJ1-3; the D gene is possibly TRBD1 (5 bases). The ends were cut back, 1 base at V and 4 bases at J, with 8 bases in the middle. This CDR3 has 13 residues. CDR1 is DFQATT and CDR2 is SNEGSKA in the germline V gene (reference sequence). CDR3 sequence reads: CSARGGAGNTIYF. The CDR3 DNA reads as TGCAGTGCTAGAGGGGGCGCCGGAAACACCATATATTTT.

This clonotype was recorded a few times. The chain joins TRBV19 to TRBJ2-7; 11 nucleotides agree with TRBD1. Germline V lookup: CDR1 LNHDA, CDR2 SQIVND (reference sequence). Germline trimming cut 6 bases from V and 0 bases from J; bases unmatched to any gene: 7. CDR3 size: 16 residues. The CDR3 here is CASSGGTGGISYEQYF. The CDR3 DNA reads as TGTGCCAGTAGCGGCGGGACAGGGGGTATCTCCTACGAGCAGTACTTC.

This clonotype was observed at least ten times. The V and J genes are TRBV6-1 and TRBJ1-3, with TRBD1 as a possible D gene (5 bases). V lost 3 bases to trimming and J lost 0 bases, with 9 bases between them. This CDR3 has 15 residues. Germline V CDR1 and CDR2: MNHNS, SASEGT. CDR3 protein: CASSDGTDSGNTIYF. As DNA, the CDR3 is TGTGCCAGCAGTGACGGGACGGACTCTGGAAACACCATATATTTT.

The sample holds many counts of this clonotype. The genes are TRBV2 and TRBJ2-7; perhaps TRBD2 as D (6 bases). CDR1 and CDR2 (germline): SNHLY, FYNNEI. V lost 8 bases, J lost 3 bases, and 17 bases lay in between. CDR3 length: 14 residues. CDR3 in amino acids: CASSRDWTFYEQYF. The DNA for the CDR3 is TGTGCCAGCTCCCGGGACTGGACTTTCTACGAGCAGTACTTC.

This clonotype was recorded many times. This rearrangement joins TRBV5-6 to TRBJ2-1; 10 positions match TRBD2. CDR1 and CDR2 from the germline V gene are SGHDT and YYEEEE. V lost 4 bases and J lost 5; bases outside the gene matches: 6. The CDR3 runs 15 residues. The CDR3 nucleotides read TGTGCCAGCAGCCCTAGCGGGGGAAGAAACAATGAGCAGTTCTTC. The encoded protein is CASSPSGGRNNEQFF.

The table lists this clonotype with many counts. This rearrangement joins TRBV28 to TRBJ1-2; 8 bases match TRBD1. The CDR3 length is 12 residues. Per germline, CDR1 MDHEN and CDR2 SYDVKM. The V segment lost 6 bases and the J segment 7 bases; nucleotides outside the gene matches: 4. CDR3 sequence (DNA): TGTGCCAGCAGATCGACAGGGGCTGGCTACACCTTC. This gives the protein CASRSTGAGYTF.

In its sample, this clonotype was seen many times. V and J are TRBV6-2 or TRBV6-3 and TRBJ1-5; 9 nucleotides line up with TRBD1. CDR1 and CDR2 (germline): MNHEY, SVGEGT. V shed 6 bases and J 6 bases; nucleotides not matched to a gene: 18. The CDR3 covers 18 residues. The CDR3, as DNA: TGTGCCAGCAGGCAATCCCGGGACAGGGTTCTAGTCGGTCAGCCCCAGCATTTT. Its protein is CASRQSRDRVLVGQPQHF.

This clonotype has a count of ten or more. The CDR3 DNA follows: TGTGCCAGCAGCTTAGTCCAGGATGGGGGCTATGGCTACACCTTC. It is translated as CASSLVQDGGYGYTF. V and J are TRBV7-9 and TRBJ1-2; a possible D gene is TRBD1 (5 bases). The length of the CDR3 is 15 residues. The V end lost 1 base, the J end lost 4 bases, and 13 bases lay between the germline ends. Germline CDR1 is SEHNR and CDR2 is FQNEAQ (reference sequence).